The 16 T cell receptor beta chains below come from one sample, sequenced in a study of CD8 T cells in Susac syndrome. An amount of RNA that ranged from roughly 0.45 to 1 ug was reverse transcribed with random hexamers. TCRdb recomputed calls from the immunoSEQ multiplex PCR reads with MiXCR, one row per CDR3 protein. The repertoire has 70,000 to 100,000 distinct CDR3 sequences, approximately 96% of them found once; the top ten carry about 0.68%. Sequencing was carried out using CD8+ T cells from PBMCs. These receptor sequences come from a human donor with Susac syndrome.

The chain carries TRBV15 and TRBJ2-1; 11 nucleotides agree with TRBD2. This CDR3 contains 14 residues. Trimming at V came to 0 bases and at J to 11 bases, leaving 3 bases not matched to a gene. Germline values: CDR1 LNHNV, CDR2 YYDKDF (reference sequence). CDR3 loop: CATSRDGTSGQQFF. CDR3 in DNA: TGTGCCACCAGCAGAGACGGGACTAGCGGTCAGCAGTTCTTC.

This sequence joins TRBV29-1 and TRBJ1-2; D not certain. The CDR3 runs to 14 residues. CDR1 is SQVTM, CDR2 ANQGSEA, per germline. The V and J ends lost 5 bases and 5 bases respectively, with 18 bases between them. The CDR3 region is CSVPFGPSGYGYTF. Written as DNA, the CDR3 is TGCAGCGTTCCTTTTGGACCTTCCGGTTATGGCTACACCTTC. The full variable domain, rest sourced from reference TRBV29-1 and TRBJ1-2, is SAVISQKPSRDICQRGTSLTIQCQVDSQVTMMFWYRQQPGQSLTLIATANQGSEATYESGFVIDKFPISRPNLTFSTLTVSNMSPEDSSIYLCSVPFGPSGYGYTFGSGTRLTVV.

This clonotype appeared a single time. The chain employs TRBV14 and TRBJ2-3, with D unresolved. The V end was cut by 1 base, the J end by 6 bases, with 2 bases between. The CDR3 length is 11 residues. Germline-derived CDR1 and CDR2 are SGHDN and FVKESK. CDR3 sequence: CASSQVDTQYF. CDR3 coding DNA: TGTGCCAGCAGCCAAGTGGATACGCAGTATTTT.

The genes are TRBV5-4 and TRBJ2-1; D unresolved. This CDR3 is 15 amino acids long. Germline V gene sequence: CDR1 SGHNT, CDR2 YYREEE (reference sequence). Trimming removed 4 bases from V and 3 bases from J, with 14 bases in between. The CDR3 coding sequence is TGTGCCAGCAGCCCAAAAATTGTAAGCTACAATGAGCAGTTCTTC. As protein: CASSPKIVSYNEQFF. The full variable domain, in which reference TRBV5-4 and TRBJ2-1 provide the parts outside the CDR3, is ETGVTQSPTHLIKTRGQQVTLRCSSQSGHNTVSWYQQALGQGPQFIFQYYREEENGRGNFPPRFSGLQFPNYSSELNVNALELDDSALYLCASSPKIVSYNEQFFGPGTRLTVL.

V gene TRBV4-3 combines with J gene TRBJ2-2; the D gene is possibly TRBD1 (7 bases). Germline-derived CDR1 and CDR2 are LGHNA and YSLEER. The ends were cut back, 0 bases at V and 5 bases at J, with 16 bases in the middle. The CDR3 length is 17 residues. The CDR3 here is CASSQDAGRGDTGELFF. For the CDR3, the DNA is TGCGCCAGCAGCCAAGATGCCGGCAGGGGGGATACCGGGGAGCTGTTTTTT.

The CDR3: CATSREMGLAGEDTQYF. The CDR3 bases are TGTGCCACCAGCAGAGAAATGGGACTAGCGGGGGAAGATACGCAGTATTTT. The chain is built from TRBV15 and TRBJ2-3, with 14 bases that match TRBD2. The CDR3 is 17 residues long. With V trimmed by 0 bases and J by 5 bases, 4 bases remained unmatched. Germline CDR1 LNHNV, CDR2 YYDKDF (reference sequence).

The V and J genes are TRBV11-2 and TRBJ2-1, with D possibly matching TRBD1 (6 bases). CDR1 is SGHAT, CDR2 FQNNGV, per germline. CDR3 size: 14 residues. Trimming cost V 1 base and J 7 bases, with 11 bases left between them. The CDR3 reads CASSLGTARNEQFF. Written as DNA, the CDR3 is TGTGCCAGCAGCTTAGGGACAGCTAGAAATGAGCAGTTCTTC.

The chain uses TRBV30 and TRBJ1-1; 8 bases agree with TRBD1. The length of the CDR3 is 13 residues. V trimming: 2 bases; J trimming: 9 bases; junction bases outside the gene matches: 8. CDR1 GTSNPN and CDR2 SVGIG come from the germline V gene (reference sequence). The CDR3 region has the DNA TGTGCCTGGAGTTTTACAGGGGGAATGCAAGCTTTCTTT. This codes for CAWSFTGGMQAFF. The full variable domain, completed using reference TRBV30 and TRBJ1-1, is SQTIHQWPATLVQPVGSPLSLECTVEGTSNPNLYWYRQAAGRGLQLLFYSVGIGQISSEVPQNLSASRPQDRQFILSSKKLLLSDSGFYLCAWSFTGGMQAFFGQGTRLTVV.

The rearrangement uses TRBV5-1 and TRBJ2-3; D unclear. V was trimmed by 3 bases and J by 2 bases, leaving 4 bases between them. Germline assignment: CDR1 SGHRS and CDR2 YFSETQ. The CDR3 contains 12 residues. CDR3 sequence: CASSWNTDTQYF. For the CDR3, the DNA is TGCGCCAGCAGCTGGAACACAGATACGCAGTATTTT.

This rearrangement joins TRBV5-1 to TRBJ1-2; 7 bases agree with TRBD1. Germline lookup yields CDR1 SGHRS and CDR2 YFSETQ. V lost 0 bases, J lost 3 bases, and 5 bases stayed unmatched. The CDR3 totals 15 residues. The CDR3 region is CASSLGPGTDYGYTF. CDR3 sequence (DNA): TGCGCCAGCAGCTTGGGTCCCGGGACAGACTATGGCTACACCTTC.

The chain combines TRBV7-9 with TRBJ2-6; D ambiguous. In germline, CDR1 is SEHNR, CDR2 FQNEAQ (reference sequence). Trimming cost V 5 bases and J 1 base, with 9 bases left between them. The CDR3 consists of 15 residues. Here the CDR3 DNA reads TGTGCCAGCAGCCCTCCTGCTTCTGGGGCCAACGTCCTGACTTTC. It encodes CASSPPASGANVLTF.

The V call is TRBV5-8, the J call TRBJ1-6; a weak D match, TRBD1 (5 bases). The CDR3 is made up of 15 amino acids. In germline, CDR1 is SGHTS, CDR2 YDEGEE. The V end lost 1 base, the J end lost 7 bases, and 12 bases lay between the germline ends. CDR3 DNA: TGTGCCAGCAGCTTGATTTCAGGGTACAATTCACCCCTCCACTTT. Amino acids: CASSLISGYNSPLHF.

The chain links TRBV20-1 to TRBJ2-1, with D possibly matching TRBD2 (5 bases). This CDR3 has 16 residues. Looked up from germline, CDR1 is DFQATT and CDR2 is SNEGSKA (reference sequence). Trimming removed 1 base at V and 7 bases at J, with 20 bases between. CDR3 DNA sequence: TGCAGTGCTAGAGTACGGTTAAGCGCGCCGGGGAATGAGCAGTTCTTC. This sequence encodes CSARVRLSAPGNEQFF.

V usage is TRBV7-6 and J usage is TRBJ2-5, with a weak D call TRBD2 (6 bases). V was shortened by 5 bases and J by 5 bases, with 15 bases between the two germline ends. Per germline, CDR1 SGHVS and CDR2 FNYEAQ. The CDR3 has 14 amino acids. The CDR3 DNA is TGTGCCAGCAGCCCAGGACTAATTGGGGAGACCCAGTACTTC. It specifies CASSPGLIGETQYF. The full variable domain, in which reference TRBV7-6 and TRBJ2-5 provide the parts outside the CDR3, is GAGVSQSPRYKVTKRGQDVALRCDPISGHVSLYWYRQALGQGPEFLTYFNYEAQQDKSGLPNDRFSAERPEGSISTLTIQRTEQRDSAMYRCASSPGLIGETQYFGPGTRLLVL.

This chain links TRBV18 with TRBJ2-1; maybe TRBD1 (6 bases). The ends were cut back, 3 bases at V and 5 bases at J, with 17 bases in the middle. The CDR3 loop spans 16 amino acids. From germline, CDR1 is KGHSH and CDR2 LQKENI. CDR3 protein: CASSPPGQGFDNEQFF. In DNA form, the CDR3 reads TGTGCCAGCTCACCGCCCGGGCAGGGGTTTGACAATGAGCAGTTCTTC.

This clonotype was observed once. The rearrangement links TRBV4-2 to TRBJ2-7; D is possibly TRBD1 (5 bases). Trimming left V 0 bases short and J 0 bases short, with 21 bases between. CDR1 and CDR2 (germline): LGHNA, YNFKEQ. The CDR3 has 19 residues. The CDR3 reads CASSQEGARRTRSSYEQYF. The CDR3 nucleotides are TGTGCCAGCAGCCAAGAAGGGGCGAGAAGGACACGTAGCTCCTACGAGCAGTACTTC.